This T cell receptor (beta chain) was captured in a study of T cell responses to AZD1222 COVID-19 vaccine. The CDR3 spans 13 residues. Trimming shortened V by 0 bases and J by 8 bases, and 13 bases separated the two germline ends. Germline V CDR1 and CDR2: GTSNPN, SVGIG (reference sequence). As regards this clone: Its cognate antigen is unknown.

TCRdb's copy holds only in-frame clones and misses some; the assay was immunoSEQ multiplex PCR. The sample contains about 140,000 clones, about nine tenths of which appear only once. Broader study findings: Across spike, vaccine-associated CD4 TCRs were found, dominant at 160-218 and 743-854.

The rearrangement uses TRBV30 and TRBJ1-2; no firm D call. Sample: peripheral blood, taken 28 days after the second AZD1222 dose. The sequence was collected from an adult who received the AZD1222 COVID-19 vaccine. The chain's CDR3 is CAWSVRGSGGYTF. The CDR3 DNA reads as TGTGCCTGGAGTGTACGAGGGAGTGGAGGCTACACCTTC.